The 29 T cell receptor beta chains below were found in one sample sequenced in a study of T-cell reconstitution after alpha-beta-depleted transplantation in children (dated by TCRdb to 2016 to 2018). The sample's treatment or condition label, in plain terms: allogeneic hematopoietic cell transplantation with graft depleted of TCRalphabeta T cells and CD19 B cells. Libraries came from PCR. TCRdb shows the sequencer as Illumina HiSeq 2500. To normalize quantification of the TCRbeta repertoire, the TCR libraries were built with molecular barcoding that relied on unique molecular identifiers. TCRdb's own reprocessing of the public reads used fastp at Q25 and MiXCR and kept productive beta chains. Rows matching on CDR3 protein sequence are summarized as one entry with the most common DNA and genes. In this sample the table shows about 870,000 distinct CDR3 sequences, approximately 15% of which occur a single time. The leading ten clones occupy under 6% of the sample.

Material: PBMCs, mostly from graft donor cells, obtained 360 days after TCRalphabeta/CD19-depleted stem cell transplant. Receptors originate from a male patient younger than 18 who had a stem cell transplant for acute lymphoblastic leukemia, so the T cells may come from the graft donor.

This clonotype was seen more than once but under ten times. The CDR3 is CASSLGGTVPENIQYF. DNA for the CDR3: TGTGCCAGCAGCTTAGGGGGGACAGTGCCCGAAAACATTCAGTACTTC. The chain recombines TRBV7-9 with TRBJ2-4; 7 bases agree with TRBD1. Germline CDR1 SEHNR, CDR2 FQNEAQ (reference sequence). Trimming cost V 1 base and J 5 bases; bases outside gene matches: 8. CDR3 length: 16 residues. Full variable domain (missing parts from reference TRBV7-9 and TRBJ2-4): DTGVSQNPRHKITKRGQNVTFRCDPISEHNRLYWYRQTLGQGPEFLTYFQNEAQLEKSRLLSDRFSAERPKGSFSTLEIQRTEQGDSAMYLCASSLGGTVPENIQYFGAGTRLSVL.

The chain has TRBV12-3 or TRBV12-4 and TRBJ2-1; TRBD2 agrees at 9 bases. This CDR3 spans 16 amino acids. V was pared by 5 bases and J by 8 bases, with 13 bases of the junction left unmatched. The CDR3 loop reads CASSPPGLAPEYEQFF. DNA of the CDR3: TGTGCCAGCAGTCCACCCGGACTAGCGCCAGAGTATGAGCAGTTCTTC.

The gene calls are TRBV5-1 and TRBJ2-1, with D possibly being TRBD1 (6 bases). The CDR3 spans 17 residues. Trimming took off 0 bases at V and 4 bases at J, with 17 bases between the two ends. CDR1 and CDR2 (germline): SGHRS, YFSETQ. The CDR3 DNA is TGCGCCAGCAGCTTGGCCGGAAGGGGGTTACCTTACAATGAGCAGTTCTTC. It encodes CASSLAGRGLPYNEQFF.

The CDR3 nucleotides are TGCGCCAGCAGCCGATTTGCATTGGGGGGTCGGAATGAGCAGTTCTTC. This sequence encodes CASSRFALGGRNEQFF. The chain recombines TRBV4-1 with TRBJ2-1, with D possibly being TRBD2 (6 bases). Germline CDR1 and CDR2: MGHRA and YSYEKL. CDR3 length: 16 amino acids. V was shortened by 4 bases and J by 7 bases, with 20 bases between the two germline ends.

This chain connects TRBV24-1 to TRBJ2-7, with 10 bases fitting TRBD2. CDR3 length equals 14 residues. Germline CDR1 KGHDR, CDR2 SFDVKD. The V and J ends lost 7 bases and 5 bases, in that order; junction bases with no gene match: 7. CDR3 bases: TGTGCCACCAGGAGTAGCGGGAGGCTTGACGAGCAGTACTTC. Amino acid sequence: CATRSSGRLDEQYF.

The chain carries TRBV10-3 and TRBJ2-3; D possibly corresponds to TRBD1 (5 bases). The CDR3 is 16 residues long. The V gene's germline CDR1 is ENHRY and CDR2 SYGVKD. The V and J ends lost 5 bases and 2 bases respectively, with 17 bases between them. DNA of the CDR3: TGTGCCATCAGTCCATCTATGTCGACAGCCACAGATACGCAGTATTTT. Residues: CAISPSMSTATDTQYF.

A few counts support this clonotype. The V and J genes are TRBV7-9 and TRBJ2-3; maybe TRBD1 (5 bases). V shed 5 bases and J shed 6 bases, with 15 bases lying between them. The CDR3 contains 14 residues. The V gene's germline CDR1 is SEHNR and CDR2 FQNEAQ (reference sequence). The CDR3 nucleotides are TGTGCCAGCAGCCCGCGGACACCTGAGGATACGCAGTATTTT. Translation: CASSPRTPEDTQYF.

This clonotype showed up just a few times. The chain is built from TRBV25-1 and TRBJ2-1; 12 positions match TRBD2. The germline V gene encodes CDR1 MGHDK and CDR2 SYGVNS. V lost 5 bases to trimming and J lost 0 bases; unmatched junction nucleotides: 5. This CDR3 is built from 17 residues. CDR3: CASSKSSGRASYNEQFF. For the CDR3, the DNA is TGTGCCAGCAGTAAGTCTAGCGGGAGGGCCTCCTACAATGAGCAGTTCTTC.

The chain uses TRBV6-4 and TRBJ1-1; D remains unclear. This CDR3 region has 13 residues. Germline loops: CDR1 MRHNA, CDR2 SNTAGT. Trimming removed 4 bases from V and 5 bases from J, with 11 bases in between. The CDR3: CASSARVWTEAFF. The CDR3 DNA reads TGTGCCAGCAGTGCTCGAGTATGGACTGAAGCTTTCTTT.

This clonotype was seen a few times. The chain couples TRBV11-1 to TRBJ2-5, with D uncertain. This CDR3 is built from 16 residues. Per germline, CDR1 SGHAT and CDR2 FQDESV (reference sequence). V lost 7 bases to trimming and J lost 0 bases, with 18 bases between them. CDR3: CASTRSARLYQETQYF. In nucleotides, the CDR3 is TGTGCCAGCACGCGTTCGGCCCGGTTGTACCAAGAGACCCAGTACTTC.

V usage is TRBV5-1 and J usage is TRBJ2-1; either TRBD1 or TRBD2 may supply D (5 bases each). Germline V gives CDR1 SGHRS, CDR2 YFSETQ. V lost 5 bases to trimming and J lost 5 bases, with 14 bases between them. The CDR3 runs 14 residues. CDR3 sequence: CASSSGTPNNEQFF. The CDR3 coding sequence is TGCGCCAGCAGTTCCGGGACCCCTAACAATGAGCAGTTCTTC.

In this sample, this clonotype turned up a few times. The chain couples TRBV4-1 to TRBJ2-1; D unresolved. This CDR3 has 16 amino acids. CDR1 and CDR2 (germline): MGHRA, YSYEKL. The V end was cut by 3 bases, the J end by 3 bases, with 15 bases between. Here the CDR3 DNA reads TGCGCCAGCAGCCATGTATTCTCTTCCTACTACAATGAGCAGTTCTTC. It codes for CASSHVFSSYYNEQFF.

The chain recombines TRBV16 with TRBJ1-2; 10 bases agree with TRBD1. This CDR3 is 17 amino acids long. After removal of 0 bases from V and 4 bases from J, the junction contained 8 bases not matched to a gene. Germline-derived CDR1 and CDR2 are KGHSY and FQNENV. The CDR3 region is CASSQSRQGAFSYGYTF. The CDR3, as DNA: TGTGCCAGCAGCCAATCGAGACAGGGGGCCTTCAGCTATGGCTACACCTTC.

This sequence joins TRBV21-1 and TRBJ2-5; TRBD1 is taken as the D call from the table, unchecked against the DNA. TRBV21-1 represents a pseudogene. This CDR3 comprises 15 residues. DNA for the CDR3: TGTGCCAGCAGCAAACCCCCAGGGGTCCAAGAGACCCAGTACTTC. It specifies CASSKPPGVQETQYF.

DNA of the CDR3: TGCGCCAGCAGCCAAGGGCGCCTAGCGGGAGTAGATAGAGAGACCCAGTACTTC. As protein: CASSQGRLAGVDRETQYF. The V and J genes are TRBV4-1 and TRBJ2-5; 10 bases are a match to TRBD2. CDR3 size: 18 residues. Germline CDR1 is MGHRA and CDR2 is YSYEKL. The trim removed 1 base at V and 4 bases at J, leaving 12 bases unmatched.

This chain connects TRBV6-1 to TRBJ1-3, with D tentatively TRBD1 (6 bases). Trimming removed 6 bases at V and 4 bases at J, with 13 bases between. Germline CDR1 MNHNS, CDR2 SASEGT. CDR3 length: 14 amino acids. CDR3 protein: CASSKTGAGNTIYF. For the CDR3, the DNA is TGTGCCAGCAGCAAGACAGGAGCCGGAAACACCATATATTTT.

The table lists this clonotype with a few counts. The chain links TRBV7-9 to TRBJ2-1; no clear D. Germline CDR1 reads SEHNR; CDR2 reads FQNEAQ (reference sequence). This CDR3 comprises 13 residues. V lost 5 bases, J lost 8 bases, and 13 bases lay in between. The CDR3 region has the DNA TGTGCCAGCAGCCCCTCGGCGAGCTATGAGCAGTTCTTC. The encoded protein is CASSPSASYEQFF.

This clonotype was counted only a few times. CDR3 nucleotide sequence: TGTGCCAGCAGCTCGACCGGGACTTCTAACTATGGCTACACCTTC. It is translated as CASSSTGTSNYGYTF. The genes are TRBV7-3 and TRBJ1-2, with D perhaps matching TRBD1 (5 bases). Trimming cost V 4 bases and J 0 bases, with 12 bases left between them. Per the germline V gene, CDR1 is SGHTA and CDR2 is FQGTGA. The CDR3 spans 15 residues.

This clonotype was observed a few times. The chain combines TRBV20-1 with TRBJ2-5, with TRBD2 identical over 9 bases. Losses at the gene ends were 2 bases for V and 7 bases for J; bases not matched to a gene: 5. This CDR3 region has 13 residues. Germline CDR1 DFQATT, CDR2 SNEGSKA (reference sequence). The CDR3 spells CSARQAGGPTQYF. The CDR3 coding sequence is TGCAGTGCTAGACAGGCGGGAGGGCCGACCCAGTACTTC.

V is TRBV11-2 and J is TRBJ1-4; possibly TRBD1 for D (6 bases). The CDR3 length is 17 residues. Germline CDR1 reads SGHAT; CDR2 reads FQNNGV. V lost 5 bases, J lost 7 bases, and 23 bases lay in between. This CDR3 reads CASSKRFLGAPGEKLFF. The CDR3 bases are TGTGCCAGCAGCAAACGGTTTTTGGGGGCGCCTGGTGAAAAACTGTTTTTT.

This clonotype was seen a handful of times. The chain joins TRBV12-3 or TRBV12-4 to TRBJ2-1, with D possibly being TRBD2 (6 bases). The CDR3 consists of 14 residues. Trimming took 2 bases from V and 4 from J, leaving 9 bases between them. DNA of the CDR3: TGTGCCAGCAGTTTACACGGGACTTACAATGAGCAGTTCTTC. Its protein product is CASSLHGTYNEQFF.

The table lists this clonotype with a few counts. The chain is built from TRBV3-1 and TRBJ2-7, with D perhaps matching TRBD1 (6 bases). CDR3 size: 14 residues. V was shortened by 0 bases and J by 4 bases, with 10 bases between the two germline ends. The germline V gene has CDR1 LGHDT and CDR2 YNNKEL (reference sequence). CDR3: CASSQDRGPYEQYF. CDR3 bases: TGTGCCAGCAGCCAAGACAGGGGACCTTACGAGCAGTACTTC.

This chain uses TRBV5-1 with TRBJ2-7; TRBD2 agrees at 9 bases. From germline, CDR1 is SGHRS and CDR2 YFSETQ. V was pared by 0 bases and J by 3 bases, with 7 bases of the junction left unmatched. This CDR3 has 16 residues. The CDR3 nucleotides are TGCGCCAGCAGCTTGGCCCCTAGCGGGACTATCTACGAGCAGTACTTC. Amino acids: CASSLAPSGTIYEQYF.

This clonotype occurred a few times. V gene TRBV4-1 combines with J gene TRBJ2-7; TRBD2 might be the D (5 bases). V gave up 5 bases and J gave up 0 bases, with 11 bases separating them. Germline values: CDR1 MGHRA, CDR2 YSYEKL. The CDR3 covers 14 residues. CDR3 coding DNA: TGCGCCAGCAGCTCGGACTGGGGCTCCTACGAGCAGTACTTC. Protein sequence: CASSSDWGSYEQYF.

This clonotype was seen more than once but under ten times. The chain recombines TRBV27 with TRBJ1-1; D unresolved. Trimming removed 6 bases at V and 0 bases at J, with 14 bases between. Germline V gene sequence: CDR1 MNHEY, CDR2 SMNVEV (reference sequence). The CDR3 contains 15 residues. The CDR3 DNA reads TGTGCCAGCAGCCCTCCGGGCCTTATGAACACTGAAGCTTTCTTT. Amino acid sequence: CASSPPGLMNTEAFF.

The chain combines TRBV10-2 with TRBJ2-7, with 8 bases aligning to TRBD2. Germline V lookup: CDR1 WSHSY, CDR2 SAAADI. There are 16 residues in the CDR3. V trimming: 2 bases; J trimming: 6 bases; junction bases outside the gene matches: 12. CDR3 sequence reads: CASSEDRASGLPEQYF. As DNA, the CDR3 is TGCGCCAGCAGTGAGGATAGGGCTAGCGGGCTTCCCGAGCAGTACTTC.

This clonotype was seen ten or more times. The CDR3 here is CASSLADPYEQYF. The CDR3 DNA follows: TGTGCCAGCAGCCTAGCGGACCCCTACGAGCAGTACTTC. The chain employs TRBV12-3 or TRBV12-4 and TRBJ2-7; 7 nucleotides agree with TRBD2. V lost 6 bases, J lost 2 bases, and 4 bases stayed unmatched. This CDR3 is built from 13 residues.

This clonotype was detected only a few times. V is TRBV18 and J is TRBJ2-3, with a tentative D call TRBD1 (5 bases). Germline CDR1 is KGHSH and CDR2 is LQKENI. V was cut by 3 bases and J by 3 bases, with 7 bases left in between. There are 13 residues in the CDR3. CDR3 sequence reads: CASSPYRTDTQYF. As DNA, the CDR3 is TGTGCCAGCTCACCCTACAGGACAGATACGCAGTATTTT.

This clonotype has more than one count but fewer than ten. The chain combines TRBV19 with TRBJ2-3; D uncertain. Germline V lookup: CDR1 LNHDA, CDR2 SQIVND (reference sequence). Between the trimmed V and J ends, which lost 7 bases and 5 bases, there was a span of 10 bases. The CDR3 is made up of 12 amino acids. The CDR3 DNA reads TGTGCCAGTACCGCTCCGGGAGATACGCAGTATTTT. Translated, it gives CASTAPGDTQYF.